This is a list of T cell receptor beta chains from one sample in a study of cytomegalovirus exposure and HLA in healthy donors. Repertoires were generated with immunoSEQ multiplex PCR, while TCRdb's copy carries only in-frame clones and drops some. The table records 150,000 to 200,000 clones, 85% of them present only once. The sample was PBMCs. The receptors were sampled from a man younger than 45 in good health and CMV-seropositive. CDR3s include the opening cysteine and the closing phenylalanine or tryptophan. A D gene is named only where the DNA matches it firmly. Some rows mark clone size as missing; the rest say once, few, many or name a class of expanded clone.

v_gene: TRBV5-1; len: 16; abundance: -; d_gene: TRBD2; j_gene: TRBJ2-5; CDR3nt: TGCGCCAGCAGCTTGAGCGCTAGCGGGACCCAAGAGACCCAGTACTTC; CDR3aa: CASSLSASGTQETQYF
v_gene: TRBV7-9; len: 16; abundance: -; d_gene: TRBD1; j_gene: TRBJ2-7; CDR3nt: TGTGCCAGCAGCTCGCCGGGACAGGGTATTTGGTACGAGCAGTACTTC; CDR3aa: CASSSPGQGIWYEQYF
v_gene: TRBV27; len: 14; abundance: once; d_gene: -; j_gene: TRBJ2-3; CDR3nt: TGTGCCAGCAGTTTGTTCCTGGGCGCAGATACGCAGTATTTT; CDR3aa: CASSLFLGADTQYF
v_gene: TRBV10-3; len: 13; abundance: -; d_gene: TRBD1; j_gene: TRBJ2-2; CDR3nt: TGTGCCATCGGGGCAGGGGGTTCCGGGGAGCTGTTTTTT; CDR3aa: CAIGAGGSGELFF
v_gene: TRBV27; len: 16; abundance: once; d_gene: TRBD1; j_gene: TRBJ2-7; CDR3nt: TGTGCCAGCAGTTTAGAGGGGGCCCGGGGCATTTACGAGCAGTACTTC; CDR3aa: CASSLEGARGIYEQYF
v_gene: TRBV7-2; len: 16; abundance: -; d_gene: TRBD2; j_gene: TRBJ2-2; CDR3nt: TGTGCCAGCAGCTCTAGCGGGGGGGTTCTCGACGGGGAGCTGTTTTTT; CDR3aa: CASSSSGGVLDGELFF
v_gene: TRBV10-3; len: 15; abundance: -; d_gene: TRBD2; j_gene: TRBJ2-1; CDR3nt: TGTGCCATCGCTACTAGCGGGGGGGCCGGGAATGAGCAGTTCTTC; CDR3aa: CAIATSGGAGNEQFF
v_gene: TRBV7-6; len: 17; abundance: -; d_gene: -; j_gene: TRBJ2-6; CDR3nt: TGTGCCAGCAGCTTAACGTCAGGATTTTCTGGGGCCAACGTCCTGACTTTC; CDR3aa: CASSLTSGFSGANVLTF
v_gene: TRBV6-6; len: 11; abundance: once; d_gene: -; j_gene: TRBJ1-5; CDR3nt: TGTGCCAGCAGTTACAGGCAGGGCAAGCATTTT; CDR3aa: CASSYRQGKHF
v_gene: TRBV6-5; len: 15; abundance: -; d_gene: -; j_gene: TRBJ2-7; CDR3nt: TGTGCCAGCAGTTACTCCGGGTCCCTCATGAACGAGCAGTACTTC; CDR3aa: CASSYSGSLMNEQYF
v_gene: TRBV30; len: 13; abundance: -; d_gene: -; j_gene: TRBJ1-4; CDR3nt: TGTGCCTGGGAACAGGGTTTGGGTGAAAAACTGTTTTTT; CDR3aa: CAWEQGLGEKLFF